Given below is one T cell receptor (beta chain) in context. The ends lost 2 bases at V and 3 bases at J; junction bases unmatched: 1. Germline V CDR1 and CDR2: SGHRS, YFSETQ. The CDR3 is made up of 13 amino acids. This record comes from a study of T cell changes during pregnancy in multiple sclerosis. Repertoires were generated with immunoSEQ multiplex PCR, while TCRdb's copy carries only in-frame clones and drops some. The table includes about 67,000 clones, approximately 90% detected once. Sequencing used peripheral blood, obtained in the third trimester of pregnancy. The V call is TRBV5-1, the J call TRBJ1-2; TRBD1 matches at 7 bases. The TCR was taken from a female donor with multiple sclerosis, enrolled in a pregnancy study. The CDR3 region has the DNA TGCGCCAGCAGCTTCGGACAGGACTATGGCTACACCTTC. Protein sequence: CASSFGQDYGYTF.